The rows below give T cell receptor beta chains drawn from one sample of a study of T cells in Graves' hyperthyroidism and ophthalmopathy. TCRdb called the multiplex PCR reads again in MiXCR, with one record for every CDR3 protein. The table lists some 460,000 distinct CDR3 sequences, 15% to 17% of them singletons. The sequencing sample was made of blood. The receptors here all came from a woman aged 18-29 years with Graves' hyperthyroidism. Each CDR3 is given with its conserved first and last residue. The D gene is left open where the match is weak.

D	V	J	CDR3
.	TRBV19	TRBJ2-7	CASSRQNNYEQYF
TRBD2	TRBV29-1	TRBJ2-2	CSVRAGNTGELFF
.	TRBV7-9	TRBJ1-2	CASRLGSSTLYTF
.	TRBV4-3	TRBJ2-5	CASSQEVVRETQYF
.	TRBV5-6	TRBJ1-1	CASSLILGLLMNTEAFF
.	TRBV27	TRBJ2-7	CASALRLSSNLVQYF
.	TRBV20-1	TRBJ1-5	CSVVRGVGQPQHF
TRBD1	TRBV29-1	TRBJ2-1	CSVGGTGGNNEQFF
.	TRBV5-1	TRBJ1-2	CASSPSTGLRGVMGYTF
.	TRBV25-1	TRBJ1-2	CASSEDRANYGYTF
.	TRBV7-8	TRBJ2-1	CASSLARTMNEQFF
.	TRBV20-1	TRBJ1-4	CGNRDILSEKLFF
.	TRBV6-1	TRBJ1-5	CASSYADIQPQHF
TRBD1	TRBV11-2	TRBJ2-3	CASSLVPTGEPSTDTQYF
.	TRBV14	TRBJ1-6	CASSQNGGANSPLHF
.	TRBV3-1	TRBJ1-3	CASSRTEISGNTIYF
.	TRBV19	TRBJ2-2	CASSKQGIHRELFF
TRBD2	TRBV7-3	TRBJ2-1	CASSLTGTKDEQFF
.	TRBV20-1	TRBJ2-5	CSASTGVGPETQYF
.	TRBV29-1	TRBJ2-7	CSVGGRGTIEQYF
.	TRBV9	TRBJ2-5	CASSPPAGETQYF
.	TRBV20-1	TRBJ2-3	CSAREIRASTDTQYF
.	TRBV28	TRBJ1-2	CASSYESRDNYGYTF
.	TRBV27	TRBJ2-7	CASSLGALLGEQYF
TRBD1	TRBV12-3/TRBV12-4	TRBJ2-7	CASTPPSPGGATHEQYF
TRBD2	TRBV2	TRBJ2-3	CASSERLTSGGKSTDTQYF
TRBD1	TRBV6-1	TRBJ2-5	CASSLRQGAPLETQYF
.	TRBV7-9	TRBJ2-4	CASSLNGGGAKNIQYF